What follows describes a single TCR beta chain. This sample stems from a study of blood T cell repertoires in COVID-19. Across the study: COVID-19 samples from acute and convalescent phases originated in the United States, Italy and Spain. PBMCs, B-cell-depleted T cells, or T cells provided the cDNA or gDNA that made up the material.

As handled by the study authors: Amplification with reference gene primers provided the estimates of nucleated cell counts. TCRdb's table, derived via immunoSEQ multiplex PCR, lists solely in-frame clones and lacks some. The DNA was the basis for D and trimming; V, J and clone size are from that table. The sample consists of about 87,000 clones, around 87% of them appearing once. CDR1 and CDR2 from the germline V gene are WNHNN and SYGVQD (reference sequence). Trimming pared 7 bases from V and 1 base from J, leaving 10 bases between. The CDR3 is 14 amino acids. The gene calls are TRBV10-1 and TRBJ2-2, with D possibly matching TRBD2 (5 bases). This sequence was found in a man aged 35-49 years with acute or convalescent COVID-19. The sample taken for sequencing was peripheral blood. CDR3 in amino acids: CASMPDLNTGELFF. In nucleotides, the CDR3 is TGCGCCAGCATGCCGGACTTGAACACCGGGGAGCTGTTTTTT.